The sequence of this TCR beta chain was determined in a study of blood T cells in healthy people across ages. The second PCR ran about 6 to 12 cycles with a sample-barcoded 5' primer and J-beta primers. One entry per CDR3 protein results from TCRdb running MiXCR on the 5' RACE reads. The sample consists of around 600,000 distinct CDR3 sequences, around 48% of them appearing once. The sequence was obtained from a man older than 75 in good health. The sequencing sample was made of blood.

CDR3 amino acids: CASSWRQGAYEQFF. As DNA, the CDR3 is TGCGCCAGCAGCTGGAGACAGGGGGCCTATGAGCAGTTCTTC. The chain couples TRBV5-1 to TRBJ2-1; 10 bases agree with TRBD1. The CDR3 sequence is 14 residues long. V lost 3 bases and J lost 8; bases outside the gene matches: 5. Germline V gives CDR1 SGHRS, CDR2 YFSETQ.